This TCR beta chain was obtained from a study of blood T cell repertoires in COVID-19. On the study more broadly: Samples of COVID-19 (acute and convalescent) were obtained from the United States, Italy and Spain. T cells, B-cell-depleted T cells, or PBMCs supplied cDNA or gDNA.

Profiled with immunoSEQ multiplex PCR; TCRdb holds only in-frame clones, not every one. The data show about 200,000 clones, approximately 90% seen once. The CDR3 totals 15 residues. V shed 6 bases and J 3 bases; nucleotides not matched to a gene: 5. CDR1 and CDR2 from the germline V gene are LNHDA and SQIVND (reference sequence). This TCR was recovered from a man aged 35-49 years with active or convalescent COVID-19. J is TRBJ2-5 and V is TRBV19; 12 bases are shared with TRBD1. The sample consisted of peripheral blood. This CDR3 reads CASRGTGGVEETQYF. The CDR3, as DNA: TGTGCCAGTAGAGGGACAGGGGGCGTTGAAGAGACCCAGTACTTC.